One sample yielded the 8 T cell receptor beta chains listed below, sequenced in a study of OX40 agonist ivuxolimab in advanced cancers. Clones were read by immunoSEQ multiplex PCR, and TCRdb kept only the in-frame ones, dropping some. The table lists tens of thousands of clones, 80% to 85% of them singletons. The source material was CD4+ or CD8+ T cells sorted from blood, sampled in a trial of the OX40 agonist ivuxolimab. The receptors derive from an adult with an advanced solid tumor such as melanoma, head and neck, liver or kidney cancer.

The J gene is TRBJ2-7, the V gene TRBV29-1; 8 bases map to TRBD2. The CDR3 covers 13 residues. Germline V gives CDR1 SQVTM, CDR2 ANQGSEA. V dropped 7 bases and J dropped 2; count of bases not matched to a gene: 7. The DNA for the CDR3 is TGCAGCGGTTTGCGGGAGGCCACCTACGAGCAGTACTTC. Encoded protein: CSGLREATYEQYF.

The genes are TRBV27 and TRBJ1-1, with D tentatively TRBD1 (5 bases). The V end lost 3 bases, the J end lost 1 base, and 12 bases lay between the germline ends. The CDR3 loop spans 15 amino acids. CDR1 is MNHEY, CDR2 SMNVEV, per germline (reference sequence). CDR3 nucleotide sequence: TGTGCCAGCAGTTTTAGCAGGGTAGGGAACACTGAAGCTTTCTTT. Translating it yields CASSFSRVGNTEAFF.

The chain couples TRBV11-2 to TRBJ2-5; D is unresolved. Trimming left V 7 bases short and J 0 bases short, with 6 bases between. This CDR3 has 12 amino acids. Germline loops: CDR1 SGHAT, CDR2 FQNNGV. The CDR3 coding sequence is TGTGCCAGCACGATAAACCAAGAGACCCAGTACTTC. Translated, it gives CASTINQETQYF.

The genes are TRBV10-3 and TRBJ2-7; D gene ambiguous. In germline, CDR1 is ENHRY, CDR2 SYGVKD. The CDR3 loop spans 12 amino acids. Trimming took 2 bases from V and 3 from J, leaving 5 bases between them. The CDR3 DNA reads TGTGCCATCAGTGAGCAAGGCTACGAGCAGTACTTC. Protein sequence: CAISEQGYEQYF.

There are many counts of this clone. The V gene is TRBV5-1, the J gene TRBJ2-3; TRBD2 agrees at 7 bases. The germline CDR1 and CDR2 sequences are SGHRS and YFSETQ. Trimming removed 4 bases from V and 1 base from J; junction bases left unmatched: 9. The CDR3 is 16 amino acids. The CDR3 spells CASSPSGLGGTDTQYF. The CDR3 DNA reads TGCGCCAGCAGCCCCTCCGGACTAGGTGGCACAGATACGCAGTATTTT.

The chain joins TRBV2 to TRBJ1-3; a weak D match, TRBD1 (6 bases). This CDR3 is built from 16 residues. Trimming left V 5 bases short and J 3 bases short, with 17 bases between. Per germline, CDR1 SNHLY and CDR2 FYNNEI. CDR3 sequence reads: CASSPRRGALGNTIYF. CDR3 DNA sequence: TGTGCCAGCAGTCCCCGGAGGGGGGCGCTTGGAAACACCATATATTTT.

V and J are TRBV28 and TRBJ2-1; 8 nucleotides agree with TRBD1. V was pared by 3 bases and J by 5 bases, with 9 bases of the junction left unmatched. The CDR3 covers 16 residues. Germline V lookup: CDR1 MDHEN, CDR2 SYDVKM. The CDR3 region has the DNA TGTGCCAGCAGTTTCCTCAGGGGGCGGAGGAACAATGAGCAGTTCTTC. Translating gives CASSFLRGRRNNEQFF.

The rearrangement joins TRBV28 to TRBJ1-6; weak D call: TRBD1 (6 bases). With 5 bases removed from V and 7 bases from J, the gap between germline ends came to 15 bases. Looked up from germline, CDR1 is MDHEN and CDR2 is SYDVKM. The CDR3 extends over 15 amino acids. The CDR3 region is CASSPDRGGNSPLHF. The CDR3 region has the DNA TGTGCCAGCAGTCCCGACCGAGGGGGGAATTCACCCCTCCACTTT.